This T cell receptor (beta chain) is from a study of identical twins. Each CDR3 protein is one row after TCRdb ran MiXCR on the 5' RACE reads. The repertoire consists of 450,000 or so distinct CDR3 sequences, with approximately 15% occurring once and the leading ten covering about 0.94%. With regard to this clonotype: Its antigen remains unknown.

General study results and limits: Cord blood beta clonotypes present at high abundance carried fewer insertions; no such pattern appeared in memory repertoires. Modelling underestimated the level of out-of-frame TCR alpha sharing observed in monozygotic twins. Within twin pairs, the out-of-frame alpha sequences they shared showed excess low generation probability.

Trimming removed 4 bases at V and 9 bases at J, with 13 bases between. Germline CDR1 SQVTM, CDR2 ANQGSEA. This CDR3 is 12 amino acids long. Another study also made use of these data, one on yellow fever vaccine responses in identical twins.

The J gene is TRBJ1-5, the V gene TRBV29-1, with D hard to call. Input material: CD4+ T cells sorted from blood. The TCR originated in a woman younger than 35 in good health. This chain's CDR3 is CSVGQAVGPQHF. CDR3 DNA sequence: TGCAGCGTTGGTCAGGCGGTCGGGCCCCAGCATTTT.